The 24 T cell receptor beta chains below come from one sample, sequenced in a study of OX40 agonist ivuxolimab in advanced cancers. The assay was immunoSEQ multiplex PCR, and TCRdb's table has in-frame clones only and misses some. Counted here are roughly 48,000 clones, 70% to 90% occurring once; the ten biggest clones make up around 9%. This sample comprised CD4+ or CD8+ T cells sorted from blood, obtained in a trial of the OX40 agonist ivuxolimab. The source is an adult with an advanced solid tumor such as melanoma, head and neck, liver or kidney cancer.

This rearrangement joins TRBV30 to TRBJ2-1, with no clear D. The CDR3 is 15 residues long. Germline V gene data show CDR1 as GTSNPN and CDR2 as SVGIG (reference sequence). The V and J ends lost 0 bases and 5 bases respectively, with 14 bases between them. The CDR3 sequence is CAWSVRFIADNEQFF. The CDR3 DNA sequence: TGTGCCTGGAGTGTACGATTCATCGCAGACAATGAGCAGTTCTTC.

This clone came up a few times. J is TRBJ1-1 and V is TRBV18, with D perhaps TRBD1 (5 bases). Deletions cut 3 bases from V and 2 bases from J, with 7 bases between. The CDR3 is made up of 13 amino acids. Looked up from germline, CDR1 is KGHSH and CDR2 is LQKENI. The CDR3 sequence is CASSPDTNTEAFF. The DNA for the CDR3 is TGTGCCAGCTCACCGGACACTAACACTGAAGCTTTCTTT.

V gene TRBV10-3 combines with J gene TRBJ2-1, with TRBD1 matching 12 bases. The CDR3 is 15 residues long. Germline CDR1 reads ENHRY; CDR2 reads SYGVKD. The V segment lost 4 bases and the J segment 7 bases; nucleotides outside the gene matches: 5. CDR3 bases: TGTGCCATCAGTGGAGGGACAGGGGGCGCGAATGAGCAGTTCTTC. It encodes CAISGGTGGANEQFF.

To note about this clone: An end of the junction differs from the germline gene, which may be a read error. The chain combines TRBV6-5 with TRBJ1-1; a weak D match, TRBD1 (6 bases). CDR1 and CDR2 (germline): MNHEY, SVGAGI. The CDR3 length is 14 residues. This CDR3 reads CASSDSSRGTEAFF. In nucleotides, the CDR3 is TGTGCCAGCAGTGACTCGAGCAGGGGCACTGAAGCTTTCTTT.

This clone was seen only once. The chain uses TRBV30 and TRBJ2-1, with D unclear. Trimming left V 4 bases short and J 9 bases short, with 7 bases between. Germline CDR1 is GTSNPN and CDR2 is SVGIG (reference sequence). This CDR3 has 10 residues. The CDR3 sequence: CAWNNGEQFF. DNA of the CDR3: TGTGCCTGGAATAACGGTGAGCAGTTCTTC.

The V call is TRBV5-1, the J call TRBJ1-1, with TRBD1 matching 8 bases. Germline V lookup: CDR1 SGHRS, CDR2 YFSETQ. The trim removed 0 bases at V and 7 bases at J, leaving 5 bases unmatched. The CDR3 covers 14 residues. CDR3 amino acids: CASSLGGQGFEAFF. The CDR3 nucleotides read TGCGCCAGCAGCTTGGGTGGACAGGGTTTTGAAGCTTTCTTT.

This rearrangement joins TRBV18 to TRBJ2-2; 10 nucleotides agree with TRBD1. Germline CDR1 and CDR2: KGHSH and LQKENI. The trim removed 3 bases at V and 6 bases at J, leaving 7 bases unmatched. The CDR3 extends over 16 amino acids. CDR3 region: CASSPLGQGIPGELFF. CDR3 DNA sequence: TGTGCCAGCTCACCGCTGGGACAGGGGATTCCCGGGGAGCTGTTTTTT.

This clone showed up just a few times. The chain carries TRBV7-9 and TRBJ2-1, with a weak D call TRBD1 (6 bases). Germline V gives CDR1 SEHNR, CDR2 FQNEAQ (reference sequence). The CDR3 extends over 14 amino acids. V lost 7 bases and J lost 4, with 14 bases in between. CDR3 bases: TGTGCCAGCATGCCGGACAGACCTTACAATGAGCAGTTCTTC. Translated: CASMPDRPYNEQFF.

The chain recombines TRBV30 with TRBJ2-2; D is tentatively TRBD1 or TRBD2 (5 bases each). The CDR3 has 15 amino acids. Trimming removed 0 bases at V and 1 base at J, with 9 bases between. Germline V gene sequence: CDR1 GTSNPN, CDR2 SVGIG (reference sequence). The CDR3 coding sequence is TGTGCCTGGAGTGTGGGGGTGAGGAACACCGGGGAGCTGTTTTTT. Encoded protein: CAWSVGVRNTGELFF.

This rearrangement joins TRBV28 to TRBJ2-3, with TRBD1 as a possible D gene (6 bases). This CDR3 contains 13 residues. The germline V and J ends were trimmed by 5 bases and 4 bases, with 10 bases remaining between them. Per the germline V gene, CDR1 is MDHEN and CDR2 is SYDVKM. CDR3 amino acids: CASSTTGPDTQYF. In DNA, the CDR3 is TGTGCCAGCAGTACAACAGGGCCAGATACGCAGTATTTT.

This clone came up a few times. The chain links TRBV9 to TRBJ1-5; D unresolved. Germline CDR1 and CDR2: SGDLS and YYNGEE. CDR3 length equals 14 residues. The ends were cut back, 9 bases at V and 4 bases at J, with 17 bases in the middle. CDR3 coding DNA: TGTGCCACCATACCCTGGGAGGTTAATCAGCCCCAGCATTTT. It encodes CATIPWEVNQPQHF. The full variable domain, in which reference TRBV9 and TRBJ1-5 provide the parts outside the CDR3, is DSGVTQTPKHLITATGQRVTLRCSPRSGDLSVYWYQQSLDQGLQFLIQYYNGEERAKGNILERFSAQQFPDLHSELNLSSLELGDSALYFCATIPWEVNQPQHFGDGTRLSIL.

Remarks on this clone: The junction departs from the called germline gene at one end, perhaps through a read error. This rearrangement joins TRBV25-1 to TRBJ2-3; 11 positions match TRBD1. This CDR3 is built from 15 residues. CDR1 MGHDK and CDR2 SYGVNS come from the germline V gene. CDR3 region: CASSEGTGGRGRSNF. The CDR3, as DNA: TGTGCCAGCAGTGAAGGGACAGGGGGGCGCGGACGCTCGAATTTT.

The chain has TRBV25-1 and TRBJ1-3, with D hard to call. Germline CDR1 and CDR2: MGHDK and SYGVNS. There are 13 residues in the CDR3. V dropped 7 bases and J dropped 3 bases, with 10 bases sitting between them. DNA for the CDR3: TGTGCCAGCAACCCTTCGGGTGGAAACACCATATATTTT. This gives the protein CASNPSGGNTIYF.

This sequence joins TRBV19 and TRBJ2-7; D perhaps matches TRBD2 (5 bases). V lost 5 bases and J lost 6, with 11 bases in between. The CDR3 contains 12 residues. Per the germline V gene, CDR1 is LNHDA and CDR2 is SQIVND (reference sequence). The CDR3 DNA reads TGTGCCAGTAGTCGAGGGAACTCCGAGCAGTACTTC. It translates to CASSRGNSEQYF.

The rearrangement uses TRBV7-6 and TRBJ2-3; the D is unclear. CDR1 is SGHVS and CDR2 is FNYEAQ in the germline V gene. V was trimmed by 0 bases and J by 4 bases, leaving 2 bases between them. This CDR3 region has 12 residues. CDR3 loop: CASSLAADTQYF. The CDR3 coding sequence is TGTGCCAGCAGCTTAGCGGCAGATACGCAGTATTTT.

This chain joins TRBV30 and TRBJ1-5; no reliable D call. V was pared by 3 bases and J by 4 bases, with 10 bases between. Germline CDR1 is GTSNPN and CDR2 is SVGIG (reference sequence). This CDR3 spans 13 amino acids. CDR3 region: CAWRTSLNQPQHF. DNA for the CDR3: TGTGCCTGGAGGACGTCGCTTAATCAGCCCCAGCATTTT. The entire variable domain, with the rest obtained from reference TRBV30 and TRBJ1-5, is as follows: SQTIHQWPATLVQPVGSPLSLECTVEGTSNPNLYWYRQAAGRGLQLLFYSVGIGQISSEVPQNLSASRPQDRQFILSSKKLLLSDSGFYLCAWRTSLNQPQHFGDGTRLSIL.

V and J are TRBV7-8 and TRBJ2-3, with D tentatively TRBD2 (6 bases). Germline values: CDR1 SGHVS, CDR2 FQNEAQ. V was clipped by 6 bases and J by 9 bases, with 22 bases between them. CDR3 length equals 15 residues. In nucleotides, the CDR3 is TGTGCCAGCAGTGGACGGGAGCGTAGGCCTCTAACGCAGTATTTT. Translating it yields CASSGRERRPLTQYF.

The chain joins TRBV9 to TRBJ1-5; D uncertain. This CDR3 region has 15 residues. Germline CDR1 reads SGDLS; CDR2 reads YYNGEE. V dropped 1 base and J dropped 2 bases, with 10 bases sitting between them. DNA for the CDR3: TGTGCCAGCAGCGTAACCCCAGGTGGCAATCAGCCCCAGCATTTT. This encodes CASSVTPGGNQPQHF.

This clone was seen a single time. The chain is built from TRBV4-1 and TRBJ2-5, with D tentatively TRBD1 (5 bases). V shed 0 bases and J shed 2 bases, with 10 bases lying between them. The length of the CDR3 is 15 residues. Germline CDR1 and CDR2: MGHRA and YSYEKL. The CDR3 coding sequence is TGCGCCAGCAGCCAAGAGTCAGGGCGACAAGAGACCCAGTACTTC. Its translation: CASSQESGRQETQYF.

This chain connects TRBV7-2 to TRBJ2-1; a weak D match, TRBD1 (6 bases). CDR3 length equals 13 residues. Germline-derived CDR1 and CDR2 are SGHTA and FQGNSA. V shed 7 bases and J shed 3 bases, with 10 bases lying between them. The CDR3 coding sequence is TGTGCCAGCAACCAGGACAGCTACAATGAGCAGTTCTTC. It is translated as CASNQDSYNEQFF.

The chain uses TRBV25-1 and TRBJ1-1; D is uncertain. This CDR3 contains 12 residues. Trimming took 4 bases from V and 5 from J, leaving 8 bases between them. CDR1 MGHDK and CDR2 SYGVNS come from the germline V gene. The CDR3 nucleotides read TGTGCCAGCAGTGGAGTGGGAACTGAAGCTTTCTTT. Residues: CASSGVGTEAFF.

The chain carries TRBV4-1 and TRBJ2-2; 9 nucleotides align to TRBD1. This CDR3 is 15 amino acids long. The V segment lost 7 bases and the J segment 2 bases; nucleotides outside the gene matches: 5. Germline-derived CDR1 and CDR2 are MGHRA and YSYEKL. CDR3 protein: CASTGTGTNTGELFF. Written as DNA, the CDR3 is TGCGCCAGCACGGGGACAGGGACTAACACCGGGGAGCTGTTTTTT.

The rearrangement joins TRBV11-2 to TRBJ2-7, with D possibly TRBD2 on 6 matching bases. The length of the CDR3 is 15 residues. Germline V CDR1 and CDR2: SGHAT, FQNNGV. V dropped 2 bases and J dropped 2 bases, with 13 bases sitting between them. The chain's CDR3 is CASSLRGSSTYEQYF. CDR3 sequence (DNA): TGTGCCAGCAGCTTACGGGGGAGTAGCACCTACGAGCAGTACTTC. Full variable domain (remainder filled in from reference TRBV11-2 and TRBJ2-7): EAGVAQSPRYKIIEKRQSVAFWCNPISGHATLYWYQQILGQGPKLLIQFQNNGVVDDSQLPKDRFSAERLKGVDSTLKIQPAKLEDSAVYLCASSLRGSSTYEQYFGPGTRLTVT.

Only a few counts were recorded for this clone. The genes are TRBV19 and TRBJ2-2; 8 nucleotides align to TRBD2. Germline lookup yields CDR1 LNHDA and CDR2 SQIVND (reference sequence). After removal of 1 base from V and 4 bases from J, the junction contained 8 bases not matched to a gene. The CDR3 has 17 residues. The CDR3 here is CASSIGAGEGRTGELFF. The DNA of the CDR3 is TGTGCCAGTAGTATAGGAGCGGGAGAAGGACGCACCGGGGAGCTGTTTTTT.